This record covers a single TCR beta chain. Its antigen is unidentified. CDR1 is SGHRS, CDR2 YFSETQ, per germline. This CDR3 region has 15 residues. Trimming stripped 0 bases from V and 2 bases from J, with 10 bases between. A second PCR, run for roughly 7 to 11 cycles, used a sample-barcoded 5' primer plus a J-beta primer mix. MiXCR, run by TCRdb on the 5' RACE reads, gives a single entry per CDR3 protein. The table shows about 640,000 distinct CDR3 sequences, with roughly 50% occurring only once. The sample originates from a study of blood T cells in healthy people across ages. Findings and limits, study-wide: With donor CMV status unknown, expanded clonotype changes were possibly confounded. Long-lived donors exceeded aged donors in naive CD4+ cells and diversity.

The chain carries TRBV5-1 and TRBJ2-3, with D uncertain. The sample consisted of blood. This clonotype was obtained from a man aged 55 to 70 in good health. In DNA, the CDR3 is TGCGCCAGCAGCTTGGGCGACACCTACACAGATACGCAGTATTTT. Its protein is CASSLGDTYTDTQYF. The complete variable domain, with remaining parts taken from reference TRBV5-1 and TRBJ2-3, reads KAGVTQTPRYLIKTRGQQVTLSCSPISGHRSVSWYQQTPGQGLQFLFEYFSETQRNKGNFPGRFSGRQFSNSRSEMNVSTLELGDSALYLCASSLGDTYTDTQYFGPGTRLTVL.